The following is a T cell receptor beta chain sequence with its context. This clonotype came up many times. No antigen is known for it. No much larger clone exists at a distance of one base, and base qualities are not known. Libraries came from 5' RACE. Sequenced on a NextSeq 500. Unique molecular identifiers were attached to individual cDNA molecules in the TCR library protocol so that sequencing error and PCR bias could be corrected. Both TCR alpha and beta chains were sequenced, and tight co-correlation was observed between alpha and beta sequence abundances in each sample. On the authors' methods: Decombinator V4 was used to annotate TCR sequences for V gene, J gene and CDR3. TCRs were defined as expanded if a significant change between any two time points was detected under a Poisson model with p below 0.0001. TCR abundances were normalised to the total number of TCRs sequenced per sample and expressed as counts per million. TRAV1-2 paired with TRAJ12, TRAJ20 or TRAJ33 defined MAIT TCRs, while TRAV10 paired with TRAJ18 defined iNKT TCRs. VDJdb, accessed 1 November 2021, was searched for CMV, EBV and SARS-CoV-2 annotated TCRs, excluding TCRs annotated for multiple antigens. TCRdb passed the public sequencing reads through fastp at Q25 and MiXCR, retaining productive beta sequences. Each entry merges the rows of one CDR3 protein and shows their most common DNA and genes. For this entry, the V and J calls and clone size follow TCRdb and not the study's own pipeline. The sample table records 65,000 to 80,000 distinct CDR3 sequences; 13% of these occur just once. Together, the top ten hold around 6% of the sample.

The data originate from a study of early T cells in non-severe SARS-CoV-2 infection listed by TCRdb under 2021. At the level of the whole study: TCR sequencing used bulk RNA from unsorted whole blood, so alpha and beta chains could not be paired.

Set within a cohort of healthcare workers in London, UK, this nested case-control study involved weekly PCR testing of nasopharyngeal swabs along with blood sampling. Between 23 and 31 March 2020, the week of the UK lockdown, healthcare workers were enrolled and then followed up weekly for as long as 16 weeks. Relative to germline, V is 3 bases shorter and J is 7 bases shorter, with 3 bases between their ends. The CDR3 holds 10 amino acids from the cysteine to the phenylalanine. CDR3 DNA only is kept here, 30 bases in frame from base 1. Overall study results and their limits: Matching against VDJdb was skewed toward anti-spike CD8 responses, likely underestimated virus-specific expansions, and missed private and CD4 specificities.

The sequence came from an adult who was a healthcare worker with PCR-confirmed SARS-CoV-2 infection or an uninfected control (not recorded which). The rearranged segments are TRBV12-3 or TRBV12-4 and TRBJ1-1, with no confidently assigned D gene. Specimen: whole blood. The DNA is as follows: TGTGCCAGCAGTTTTGGTGAAGCTTTCTTT. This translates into CASSFGEAFF.